The clone carrying this TCR beta chain appeared a few times. As yet, its antigen is unknown. Germline CDR1 DFQATT, CDR2 SNEGSKA (reference sequence). Trimming removed 3 bases at V and 7 bases at J, with 12 bases between. The CDR3 totals 13 residues. This sample was included in a study of T-cell memory formation after mild COVID-19. Points from the study as a whole: There was a balanced CD4/CD8 profile in clones contracting day 15 to 85, and later expanders leaned CD4+.

TCRdb re-derived calls from the 5' RACE reads in MiXCR, one entry per CDR3 protein. In the table there are some 290,000 distinct CDR3 sequences, under 20% of which are singletons. V usage is TRBV20-1 and J usage is TRBJ1-4; the D gene is possibly TRBD1 (5 bases). The clonotype was recovered from a man between 18 and 29 years old who had mild COVID-19 (a few samples of this study predate the infection). Cell type and time point are not known. Material: PBMCs or a T cell subset sorted from them (not recorded which). This CDR3 reads CSAREAGSEKLFF. Here the CDR3 DNA reads TGCAGTGCTAGGGAAGCAGGGTCTGAAAAACTGTTTTTT.